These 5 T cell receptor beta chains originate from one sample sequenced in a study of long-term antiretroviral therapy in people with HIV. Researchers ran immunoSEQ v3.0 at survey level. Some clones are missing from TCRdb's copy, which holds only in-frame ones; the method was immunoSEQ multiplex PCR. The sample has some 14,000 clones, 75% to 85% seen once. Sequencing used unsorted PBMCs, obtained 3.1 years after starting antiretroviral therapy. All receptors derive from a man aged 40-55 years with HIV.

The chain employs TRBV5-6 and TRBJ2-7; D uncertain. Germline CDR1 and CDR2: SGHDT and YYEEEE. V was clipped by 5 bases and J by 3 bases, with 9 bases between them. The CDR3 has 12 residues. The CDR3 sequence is CASSGVGYEQYF. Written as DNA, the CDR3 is TGTGCCAGCAGTGGGGTAGGCTACGAGCAGTACTTC.

CDR3 protein: CASSNGLQVYTDTQYF. The CDR3 DNA follows: TGTGCCAGTAGTAATGGGCTCCAGGTTTACACAGATACGCAGTATTTT. The chain recombines TRBV19 with TRBJ2-3, with unresolved D. Trimming shortened V by 4 bases and J by 2 bases, and 16 bases separated the two germline ends. The CDR3 runs 16 residues. Germline V gives CDR1 LNHDA, CDR2 SQIVND (reference sequence).

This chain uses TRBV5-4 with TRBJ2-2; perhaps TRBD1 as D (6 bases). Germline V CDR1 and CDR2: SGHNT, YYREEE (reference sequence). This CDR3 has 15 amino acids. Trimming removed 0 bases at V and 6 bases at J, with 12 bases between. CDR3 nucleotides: TGTGCCAGCAGCTTGGGTGGGGGCCGCCCCGGGGAGCTGTTTTTT. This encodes CASSLGGGRPGELFF.

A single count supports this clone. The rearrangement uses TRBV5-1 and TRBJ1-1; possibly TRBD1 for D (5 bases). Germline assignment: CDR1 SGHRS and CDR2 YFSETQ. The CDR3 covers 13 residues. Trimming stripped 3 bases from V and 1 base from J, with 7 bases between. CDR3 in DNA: TGCGCCAGCAGCTACGGACAGAACACTGAAGCTTTCTTT. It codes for CASSYGQNTEAFF.

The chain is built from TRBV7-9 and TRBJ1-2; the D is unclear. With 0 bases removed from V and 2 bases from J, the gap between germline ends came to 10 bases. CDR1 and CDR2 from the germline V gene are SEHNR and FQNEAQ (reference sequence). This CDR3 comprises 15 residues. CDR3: CASSLAHGPNYGYTF. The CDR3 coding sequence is TGTGCCAGCAGCTTAGCGCACGGACCGAACTATGGCTACACCTTC.